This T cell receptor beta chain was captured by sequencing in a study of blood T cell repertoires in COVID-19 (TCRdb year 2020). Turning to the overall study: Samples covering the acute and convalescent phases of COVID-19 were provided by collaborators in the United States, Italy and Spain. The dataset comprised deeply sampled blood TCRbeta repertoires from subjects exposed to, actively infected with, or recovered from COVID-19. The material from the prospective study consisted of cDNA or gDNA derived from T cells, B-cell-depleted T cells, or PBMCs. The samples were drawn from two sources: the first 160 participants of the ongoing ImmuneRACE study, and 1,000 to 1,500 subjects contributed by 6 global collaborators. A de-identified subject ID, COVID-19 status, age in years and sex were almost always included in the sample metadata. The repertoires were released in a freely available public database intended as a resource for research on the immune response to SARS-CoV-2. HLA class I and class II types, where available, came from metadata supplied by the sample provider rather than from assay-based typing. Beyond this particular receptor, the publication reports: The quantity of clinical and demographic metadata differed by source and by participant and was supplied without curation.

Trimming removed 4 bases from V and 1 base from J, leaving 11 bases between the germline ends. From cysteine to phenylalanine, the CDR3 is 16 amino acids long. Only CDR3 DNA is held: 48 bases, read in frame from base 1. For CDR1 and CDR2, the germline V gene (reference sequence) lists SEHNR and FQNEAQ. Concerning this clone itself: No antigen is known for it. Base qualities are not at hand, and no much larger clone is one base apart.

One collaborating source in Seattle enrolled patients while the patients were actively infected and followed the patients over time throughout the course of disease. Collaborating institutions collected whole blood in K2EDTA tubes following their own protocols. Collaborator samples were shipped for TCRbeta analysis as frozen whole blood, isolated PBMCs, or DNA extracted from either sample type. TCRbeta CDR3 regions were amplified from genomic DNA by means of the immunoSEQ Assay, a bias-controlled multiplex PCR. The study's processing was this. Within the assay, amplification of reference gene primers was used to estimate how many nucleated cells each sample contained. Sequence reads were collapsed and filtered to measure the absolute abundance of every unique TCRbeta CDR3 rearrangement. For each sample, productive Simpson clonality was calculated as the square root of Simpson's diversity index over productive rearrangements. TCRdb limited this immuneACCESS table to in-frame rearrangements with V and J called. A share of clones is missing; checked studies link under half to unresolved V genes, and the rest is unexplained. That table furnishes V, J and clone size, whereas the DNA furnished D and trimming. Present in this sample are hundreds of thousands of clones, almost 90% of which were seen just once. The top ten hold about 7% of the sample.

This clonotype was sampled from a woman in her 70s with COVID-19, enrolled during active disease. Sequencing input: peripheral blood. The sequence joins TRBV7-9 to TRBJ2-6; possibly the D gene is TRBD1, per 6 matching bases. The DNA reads TGTGCCAGCAGCTCCTCAACAGGGTCTGGGGCCAACGTCCTGACTTTC. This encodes CASSSSTGSGANVLTF.